The TCR beta chain described here comes from a study of naive and memory T cell subsets. This clonotype has more than one count but fewer than ten. The beta constant-region primer was an equimolar mix of two oligonucleotides covering TRBC1 and TRBC2. Four rounds of PCR amplified the ligated cDNA using nested alpha and beta constant-region primers plus SP2. MiXCR was run by TCRdb on the UMI-ligation and nested PCR reads, yielding one entry per CDR3 protein. The table includes some 110,000 distinct CDR3 sequences, 30% to 45% detected once. Germline CDR1 KGHSH, CDR2 LQKENI. The CDR3 runs 14 residues. With 5 bases removed from V and 3 bases from J, the gap between germline ends came to 13 bases.

The sequenced sample consisted of central memory CD4+ T cells from blood. V is TRBV18 and J is TRBJ1-1; perhaps TRBD1 as D (6 bases). The source of this sequence is a human donor in good health. For the CDR3, the DNA is TGTGCCAGCTCAAACATAAGGGGGGACACTGAAGCTTTCTTT. Its protein product is CASSNIRGDTEAFF. The full variable domain, in which reference TRBV18 and TRBJ1-1 provide the parts outside the CDR3, is NAGVMQNPRHLVRRRGQEARLRCSPMKGHSHVYWYRQLPEEGLKFMVYLQKENIIDESGMPKERFSAEFPKEGPSILRIQQVVRGDSAAYFCASSNIRGDTEAFFGQGTRLTVV.